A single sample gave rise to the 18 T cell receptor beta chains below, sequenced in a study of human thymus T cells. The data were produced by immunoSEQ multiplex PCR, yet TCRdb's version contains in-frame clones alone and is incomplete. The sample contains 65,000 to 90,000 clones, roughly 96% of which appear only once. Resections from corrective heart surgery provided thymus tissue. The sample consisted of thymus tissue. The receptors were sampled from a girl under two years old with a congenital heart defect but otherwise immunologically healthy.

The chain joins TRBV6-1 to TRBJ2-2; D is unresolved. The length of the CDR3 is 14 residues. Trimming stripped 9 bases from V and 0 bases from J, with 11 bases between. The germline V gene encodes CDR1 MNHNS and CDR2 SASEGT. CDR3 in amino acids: CASSRPSNTGELFF. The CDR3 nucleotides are TGTGCCAGTTCGCGACCTTCGAACACCGGGGAGCTGTTTTTT.

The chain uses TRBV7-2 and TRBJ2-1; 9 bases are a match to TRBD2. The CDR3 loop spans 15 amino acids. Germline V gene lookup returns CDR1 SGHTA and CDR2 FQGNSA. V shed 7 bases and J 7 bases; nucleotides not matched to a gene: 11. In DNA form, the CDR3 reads TGTGCCAGCACTCCAATAGCGGGAGCCGGAAATGAGCAGTTCTTC. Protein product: CASTPIAGAGNEQFF.

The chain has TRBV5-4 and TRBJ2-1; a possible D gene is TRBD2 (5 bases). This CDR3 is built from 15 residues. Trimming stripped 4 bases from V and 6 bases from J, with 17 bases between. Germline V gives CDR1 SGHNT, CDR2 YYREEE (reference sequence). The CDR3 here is CASSLLEGHFNEQFF. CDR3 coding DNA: TGTGCCAGCAGCCTCCTCGAGGGTCACTTCAATGAGCAGTTCTTC.

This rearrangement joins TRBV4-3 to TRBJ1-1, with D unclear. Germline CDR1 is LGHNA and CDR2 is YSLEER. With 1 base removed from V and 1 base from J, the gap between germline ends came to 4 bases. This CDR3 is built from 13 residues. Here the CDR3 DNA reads TGCGCCAGCAGCCAAGGAACGAACACTGAAGCTTTCTTT. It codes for CASSQGTNTEAFF.

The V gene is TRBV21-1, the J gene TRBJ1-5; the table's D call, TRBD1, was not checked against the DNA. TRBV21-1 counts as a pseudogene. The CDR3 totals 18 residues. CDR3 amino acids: CASSNRPLNRGLTQPQHF. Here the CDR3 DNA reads TGTGCCAGCAGCAATAGGCCCCTGAACAGGGGGCTGACTCAGCCCCAGCATTTT.

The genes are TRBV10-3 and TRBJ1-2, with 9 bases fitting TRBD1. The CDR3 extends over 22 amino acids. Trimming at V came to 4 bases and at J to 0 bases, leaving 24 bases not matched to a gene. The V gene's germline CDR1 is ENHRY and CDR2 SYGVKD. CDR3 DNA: TGTGCCATCAGTGTTAGCGGACAGGGGCCTCGAGGGGGGCAGAGAGCTAACTATGGCTACACCTTC. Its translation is CAISVSGQGPRGGQRANYGYTF.

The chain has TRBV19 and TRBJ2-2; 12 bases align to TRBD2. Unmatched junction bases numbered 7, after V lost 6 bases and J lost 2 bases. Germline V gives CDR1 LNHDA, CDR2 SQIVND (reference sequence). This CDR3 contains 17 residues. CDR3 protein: CASRAPGLAGNTGELFF. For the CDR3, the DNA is TGTGCCAGTAGGGCCCCGGGACTAGCGGGTAACACCGGGGAGCTGTTTTTT.

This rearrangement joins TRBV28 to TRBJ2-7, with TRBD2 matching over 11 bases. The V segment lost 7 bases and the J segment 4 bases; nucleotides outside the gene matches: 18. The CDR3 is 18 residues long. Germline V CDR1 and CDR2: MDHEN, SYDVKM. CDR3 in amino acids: CASNLGGLAGGSQYEQYF. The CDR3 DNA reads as TGTGCCAGCAACCTGGGGGGGCTAGCGGGAGGAAGTCAGTACGAGCAGTACTTC.

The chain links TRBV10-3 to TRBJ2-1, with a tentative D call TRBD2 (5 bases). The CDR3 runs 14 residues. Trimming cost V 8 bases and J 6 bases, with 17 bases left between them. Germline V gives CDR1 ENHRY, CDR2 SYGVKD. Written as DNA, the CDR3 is TGTGCCATCGAAGGTCGAGGGCCCTCCAATGAGCAGTTCTTC. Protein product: CAIEGRGPSNEQFF.

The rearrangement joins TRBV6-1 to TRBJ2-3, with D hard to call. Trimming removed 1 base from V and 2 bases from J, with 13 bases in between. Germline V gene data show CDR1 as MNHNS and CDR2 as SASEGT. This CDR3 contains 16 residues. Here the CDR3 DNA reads TGTGCCAGCAGTGAAGGGGCTTCCCGAATCACAGATACGCAGTATTTT. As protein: CASSEGASRITDTQYF.

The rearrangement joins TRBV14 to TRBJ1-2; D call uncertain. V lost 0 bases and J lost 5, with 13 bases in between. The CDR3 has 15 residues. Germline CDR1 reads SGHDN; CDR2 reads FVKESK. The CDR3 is CASSQDPQWGYGYTF. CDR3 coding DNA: TGTGCCAGCAGCCAAGATCCACAATGGGGATATGGCTACACCTTC.

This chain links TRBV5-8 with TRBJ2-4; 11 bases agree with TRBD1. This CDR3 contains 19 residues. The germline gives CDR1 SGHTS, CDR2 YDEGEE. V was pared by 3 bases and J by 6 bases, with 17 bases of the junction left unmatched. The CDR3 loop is CASSSKPGQGVVLRNIQYF. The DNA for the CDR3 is TGTGCCAGCAGCTCCAAACCGGGACAGGGGGTAGTATTGAGAAACATTCAGTACTTC.

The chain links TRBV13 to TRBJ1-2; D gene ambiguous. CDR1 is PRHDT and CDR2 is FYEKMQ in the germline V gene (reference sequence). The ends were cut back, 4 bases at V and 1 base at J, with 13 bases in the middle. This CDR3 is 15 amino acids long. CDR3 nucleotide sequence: TGTGCCAGCAGCTCCTCCGGACCGGGTAACTATGGCTACACCTTC. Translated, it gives CASSSSGPGNYGYTF.

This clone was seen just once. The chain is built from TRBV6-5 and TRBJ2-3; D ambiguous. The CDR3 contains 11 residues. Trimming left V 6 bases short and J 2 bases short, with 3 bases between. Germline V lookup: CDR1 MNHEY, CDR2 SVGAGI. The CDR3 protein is CASRVTDTQYF. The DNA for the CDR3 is TGTGCCAGCAGGGTCACAGATACGCAGTATTTT.

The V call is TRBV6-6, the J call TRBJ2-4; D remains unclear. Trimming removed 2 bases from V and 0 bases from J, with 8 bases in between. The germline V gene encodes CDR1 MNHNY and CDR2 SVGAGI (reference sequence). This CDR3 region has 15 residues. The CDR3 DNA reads TGTGCCAGCAGTTACGGGCCCCCAGCCAAAAACATTCAGTACTTC. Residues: CASSYGPPAKNIQYF.

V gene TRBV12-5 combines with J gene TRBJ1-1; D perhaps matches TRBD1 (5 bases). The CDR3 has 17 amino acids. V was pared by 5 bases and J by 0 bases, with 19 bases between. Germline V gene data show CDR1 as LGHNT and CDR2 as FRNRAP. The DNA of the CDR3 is TGTGCTAGTGGTCCACCAAGCTTGGGGCCGATGAACACTGAAGCTTTCTTT. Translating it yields CASGPPSLGPMNTEAFF. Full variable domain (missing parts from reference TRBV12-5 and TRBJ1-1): DARVTQTPRHKVTEMGQEVTMRCQPILGHNTVFWYRQTMMQGLELLAYFRNRAPLDDSGMPKDRFSAEMPDATLATLKIQPSEPRDSAVYFCASGPPSLGPMNTEAFFGQGTRLTVV.

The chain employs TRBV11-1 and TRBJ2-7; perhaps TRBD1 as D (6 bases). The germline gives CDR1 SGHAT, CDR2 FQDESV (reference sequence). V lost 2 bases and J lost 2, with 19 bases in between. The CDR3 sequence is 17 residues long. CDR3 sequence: CASSLRPQGLPTYEQYF. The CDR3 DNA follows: TGTGCCAGCAGCTTACGGCCTCAGGGGCTCCCAACCTACGAGCAGTACTTC.

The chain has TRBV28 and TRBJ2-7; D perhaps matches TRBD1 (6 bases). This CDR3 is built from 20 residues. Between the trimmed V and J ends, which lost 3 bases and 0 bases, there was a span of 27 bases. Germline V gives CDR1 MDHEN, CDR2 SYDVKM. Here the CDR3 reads CASSFGLSDGWDTISYEQYF. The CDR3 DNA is TGTGCCAGCAGTTTTGGTCTGAGTGACGGGTGGGACACGATCTCCTACGAGCAGTACTTC.